At least ten counts were recorded for the clone carrying this T cell receptor (beta chain). No antigen is known for it. Unique molecular identifiers were incorporated into the prepared TCRbeta library. From the PCR reads, TCRdb called clonotypes with MiXCR, one entry per CDR3 protein. This table holds about 340,000 distinct CDR3 sequences, roughly 15% found once. The CDR3 totals 12 residues. Germline assignment: CDR1 ENHRY and CDR2 SYGVKD. The V gene end was trimmed by 6 bases and the J gene end by 4 bases; junction bases not matched to a gene: 1. This specimen comes from a study of T-cell reconstitution after alpha-beta-depleted transplantation in children. Findings and limits, study-wide: Hyperexpanded clones declined; after one year, newly produced T cells mostly supplied diversity. Recipient T cells and thymic progenitors that survived were the source of the high TCRbeta diversity seen at day 60 in some patients. There were reportedly several hundred expanded graft clones from which alpha-beta T cells came about two months after transplant.

This receptor was taken from a male patient under 10 years old who had a stem cell transplant for acute lymphoblastic leukemia, so the T cells may come from the graft donor. The chain links TRBV10-3 to TRBJ1-2; 8 nucleotides line up with TRBD1. The specimen was PBMCs, mostly from graft donor cells, collected 360 days after TCRalphabeta/CD19-depleted stem cell transplant. CDR3 loop: CAISGQGYGYTF. DNA for the CDR3: TGTGCCATCAGCGGACAGGGCTATGGCTACACCTTC.